The source of this TCR beta chain is a study of post-analysis software for immune sequencing data. Notes on the study in general: Controls showed lower frequencies than patients for roughly 5 TRBV segments, and TRBV5-6, TRBV5-1 and TRBV20-1 were among these.

Each TCR beta cDNA library carried unique molecular identifiers. Via MiXCR, TCRdb re-called the PCR reads, giving one row per CDR3 protein. Here the sample spans 450,000 to 650,000 distinct CDR3 sequences, about 44% being singletons. The CDR3 loop spans 12 amino acids. The germline V and J ends were trimmed by 3 bases and 0 bases, with 6 bases remaining between them. From germline, CDR1 is DFQATT and CDR2 SNEGSKA (reference sequence). This clonotype was seen more than once but under ten times. Its cognate antigen is unknown. Sequencing was performed on blood. The receptor was isolated from a girl between 10 and 17 years old with multiple sclerosis. The genes are TRBV20-1 and TRBJ2-7; D not resolved. The CDR3 loop reads CSASDSSYEQYF. For the CDR3, the DNA is TGCAGTGCTAGCGATAGCTCCTACGAGCAGTACTTC.